This TCR beta chain derives from a study of monozygotic twins with inflammatory bowel disease. Whole-study results and caveats: Backing was not found for a single strong signal or clonotype associated with IBD.

About this clonotype: What it recognizes is unknown.

Whole blood, unsorted for T cells, was the source of total RNA. TCRdb reprocessed the 5' RACE reads, with one entry per CDR3 protein and no DNA. This sample's clone table lists approximately 160,000 distinct CDR3 sequences. This TCR derives from a human donor with ulcerative colitis or Crohn's disease, or a healthy co-twin of an affected twin (not recorded which). Material for sequencing was blood.

CDR3 residues: CASSVGTWAHEQFF. The V and J genes are TRBV9 and TRBJ2-1; TCRdb reports TRBD2, a call that lacks DNA to check it against. CDR1 SGDLS and CDR2 YYNGEE come from the germline V gene. The CDR3 contains 14 residues.